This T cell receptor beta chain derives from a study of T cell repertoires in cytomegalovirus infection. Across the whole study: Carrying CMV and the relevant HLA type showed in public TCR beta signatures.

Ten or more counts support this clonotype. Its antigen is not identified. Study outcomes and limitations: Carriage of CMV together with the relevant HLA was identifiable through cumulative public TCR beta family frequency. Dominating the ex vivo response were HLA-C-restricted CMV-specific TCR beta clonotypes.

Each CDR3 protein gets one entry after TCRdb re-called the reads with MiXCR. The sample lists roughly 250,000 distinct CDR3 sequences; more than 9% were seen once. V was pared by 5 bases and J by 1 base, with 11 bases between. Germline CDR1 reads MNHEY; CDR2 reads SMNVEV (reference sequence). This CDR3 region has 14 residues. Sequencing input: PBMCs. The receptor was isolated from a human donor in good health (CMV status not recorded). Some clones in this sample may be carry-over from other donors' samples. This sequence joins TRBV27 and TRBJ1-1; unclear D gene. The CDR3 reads CASSTLRGNTEAFF. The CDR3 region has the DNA TGTGCCAGCAGTACCCTACGGGGGAACACTGAAGCTTTCTTT.